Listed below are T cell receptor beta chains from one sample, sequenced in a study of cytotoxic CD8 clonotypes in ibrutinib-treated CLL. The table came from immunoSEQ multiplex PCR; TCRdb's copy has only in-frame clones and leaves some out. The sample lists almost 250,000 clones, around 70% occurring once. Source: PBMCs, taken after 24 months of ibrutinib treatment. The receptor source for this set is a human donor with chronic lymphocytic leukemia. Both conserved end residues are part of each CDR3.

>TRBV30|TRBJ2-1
CAWSVSHYNEQFF
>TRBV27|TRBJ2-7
CASSTLDRYEQYF
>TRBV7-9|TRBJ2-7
CASSHTGTSYEQYF
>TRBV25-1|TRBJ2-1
CASLGRVGGVMYNEQFF
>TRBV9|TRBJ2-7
CASSLSSYEQYF
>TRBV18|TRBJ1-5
CASSTFTADNQPQHF
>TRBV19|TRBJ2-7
CASSIEGNGFYEQYF
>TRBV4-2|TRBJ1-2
CASSQEGDYGYTF
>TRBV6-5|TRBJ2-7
CASSYGTGDLYEQYF
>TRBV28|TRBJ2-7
CASSFATGLQYF
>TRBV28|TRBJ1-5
CASSSNRGNQPQHF
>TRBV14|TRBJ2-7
CASSQSWREQYF
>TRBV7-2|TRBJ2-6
CASSLFRQGTGANVLTF
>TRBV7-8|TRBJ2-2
CASSLNNILNTGELFF
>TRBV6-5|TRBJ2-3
CASSHKDTQYF
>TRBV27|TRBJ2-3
CASSPRTGPGDTQYF
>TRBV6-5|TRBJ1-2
CASSTQDRRGYTF
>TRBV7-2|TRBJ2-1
CASSSGAATYNEQFF
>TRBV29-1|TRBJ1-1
CSVSRDRNTEAFF
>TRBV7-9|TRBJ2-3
CASSPRREVGPGMYF
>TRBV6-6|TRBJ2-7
CASSYGDGLNYEQYF
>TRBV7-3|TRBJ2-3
CASSLGVAVADTQYF
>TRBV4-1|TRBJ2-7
CASSLQPGLESHEQYF
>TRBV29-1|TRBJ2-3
CSVGSLLGTDTQYF
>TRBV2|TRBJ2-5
CASSGLQTETQYF
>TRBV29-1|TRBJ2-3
CSVEDLGDTQYF
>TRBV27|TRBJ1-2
CASIIAPHHDYGYTF
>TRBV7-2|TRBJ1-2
CASSTGGTIDGYTF
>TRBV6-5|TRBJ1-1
CASQTGLNTEAFF
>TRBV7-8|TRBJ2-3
CASSFGWTTDTQYF
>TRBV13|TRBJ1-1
CASNPLSENTEAFF
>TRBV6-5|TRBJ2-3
CASSYSGGNTDTQYF
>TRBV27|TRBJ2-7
CASSQGTRGYEQYF
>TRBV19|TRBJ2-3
CASSIGKLAGGGDTQYF
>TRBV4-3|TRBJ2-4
CASSQDRLEGNIQYF
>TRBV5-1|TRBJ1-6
CASSSGQINNSPLHF
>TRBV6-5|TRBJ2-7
CASSYRQGTYEQYF
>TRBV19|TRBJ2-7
CASREEWTAYEQYF
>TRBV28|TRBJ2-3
CASSSTGDTQYF
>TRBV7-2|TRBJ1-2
CASSTGGEMRGYTF
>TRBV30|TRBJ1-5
CAWSGGRVQPQHF
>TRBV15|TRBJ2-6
CATSRVGGANVLTF
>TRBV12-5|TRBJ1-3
CASGLLGDSGNTIYF
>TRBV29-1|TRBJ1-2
CSVEDKGPGDTF
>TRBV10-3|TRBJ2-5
CAIGQVTQETQYF
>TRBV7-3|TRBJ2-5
CASSPNYGETQYF
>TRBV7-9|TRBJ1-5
CASSTAGGNQPQHF
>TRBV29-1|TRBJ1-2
CSVPTQYGYTF
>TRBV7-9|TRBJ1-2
CASSSGDRQSYGYTF
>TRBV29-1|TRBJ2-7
CSVVSGTGGSEQYF
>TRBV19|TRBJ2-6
CASSSSSGANVLTF
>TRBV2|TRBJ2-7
CASNRDPSYEQYF
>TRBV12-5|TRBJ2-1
CASGFSGEQFF
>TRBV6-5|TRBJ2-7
CASSCNRGWESYEQYF